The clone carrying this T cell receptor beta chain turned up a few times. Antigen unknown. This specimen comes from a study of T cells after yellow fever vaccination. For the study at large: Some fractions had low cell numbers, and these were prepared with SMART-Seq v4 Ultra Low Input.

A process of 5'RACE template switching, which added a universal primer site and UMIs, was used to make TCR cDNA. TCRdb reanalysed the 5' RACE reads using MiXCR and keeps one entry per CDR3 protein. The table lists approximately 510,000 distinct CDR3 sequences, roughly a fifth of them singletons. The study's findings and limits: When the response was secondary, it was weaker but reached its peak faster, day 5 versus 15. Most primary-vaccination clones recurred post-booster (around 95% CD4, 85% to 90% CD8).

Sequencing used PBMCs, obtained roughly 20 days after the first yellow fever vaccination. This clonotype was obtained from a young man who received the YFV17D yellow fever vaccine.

In DNA form, the CDR3 reads TGTGCCACCAGCAGATCCACTAGCGGGGACAACACAGATACGCAGTATTTT. It is translated as CATSRSTSGDNTDTQYF. V usage is TRBV15 and J usage is TRBJ2-3, with 10 nucleotides matching TRBD2. The CDR3 length is 17 residues. Looked up from germline, CDR1 is LNHNV and CDR2 is YYDKDF (reference sequence). Trimming took 2 bases from V and 2 from J; bases not matched to a gene: 7.